Described below is a single T cell receptor (beta chain) sequence and its context. Its antigen remains unidentified. The data derive from a study of cytomegalovirus exposure and HLA in healthy donors. Study-level results: Most observed TCR sequences were rare, whereas some public TCRs were detected in many donors. Later genetic work tied a missense DCLRE1C variant to beta-chain V and J trimming.

Both 60 Vbeta primers and 13 Jbeta primers went into the PCR. Method: immunoSEQ multiplex PCR; TCRdb's copy keeps in-frame clones and lacks some. The repertoire shows 30,000 to 35,000 clones; the top ten hold about 1.9%. Sequencing was carried out using PBMCs. The TCR sequence derives from a woman between 40 and 55 years old in good health and CMV-seropositive.

DNA for the CDR3: TGTGCCAGCAGTTCTATTGGGACCGGGACAGGGGACTACGAGCAGTACTTC. Protein sequence: CASSSIGTGTGDYEQYF. This chain joins TRBV13 and TRBJ2-5; 10 bases map to TRBD1. Near its end, the DNA agrees better with TRBJ2-7, so the J call may be wrong. This CDR3 spans 17 amino acids. CDR1 and CDR2 (germline): PRHDT, FYEKMQ (reference sequence).